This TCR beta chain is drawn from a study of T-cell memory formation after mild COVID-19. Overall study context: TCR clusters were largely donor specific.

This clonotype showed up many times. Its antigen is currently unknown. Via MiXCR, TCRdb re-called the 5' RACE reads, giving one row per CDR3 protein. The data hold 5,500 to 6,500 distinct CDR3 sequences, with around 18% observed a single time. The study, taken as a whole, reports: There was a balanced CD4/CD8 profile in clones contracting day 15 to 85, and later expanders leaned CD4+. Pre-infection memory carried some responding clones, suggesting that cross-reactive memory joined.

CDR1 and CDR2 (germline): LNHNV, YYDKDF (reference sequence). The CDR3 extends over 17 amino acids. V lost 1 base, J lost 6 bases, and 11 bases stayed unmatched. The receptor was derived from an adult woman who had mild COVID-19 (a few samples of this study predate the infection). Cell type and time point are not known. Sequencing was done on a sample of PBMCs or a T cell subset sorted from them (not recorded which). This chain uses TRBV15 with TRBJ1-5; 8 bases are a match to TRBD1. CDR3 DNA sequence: TGTGCCACCAGCAGAGTTTTTTGGGGACAGGTCACTCAGCCCCAGCATTTT. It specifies CATSRVFWGQVTQPQHF.